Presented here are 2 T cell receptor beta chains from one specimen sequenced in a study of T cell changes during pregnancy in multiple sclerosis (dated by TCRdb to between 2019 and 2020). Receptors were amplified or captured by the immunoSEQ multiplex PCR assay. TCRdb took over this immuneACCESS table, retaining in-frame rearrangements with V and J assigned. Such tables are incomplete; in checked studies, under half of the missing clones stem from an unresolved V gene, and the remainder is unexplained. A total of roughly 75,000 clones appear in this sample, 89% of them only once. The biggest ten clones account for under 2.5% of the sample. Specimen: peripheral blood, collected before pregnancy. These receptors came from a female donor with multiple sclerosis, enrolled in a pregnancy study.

The DNA for the CDR3 is TGTGCCAGCAGAAGGGGGCGGGGCACTAGCACAGATACGCAGTATTTT. It specifies CASRRGRGTSTDTQYF. The rearrangement links TRBV28 to TRBJ2-3; a possible D gene is TRBD1 (7 bases). CDR1 is MDHEN and CDR2 is SYDVKM in the germline V gene. There are 16 residues in the CDR3. The V and J ends lost 6 bases and 0 bases respectively, with 16 bases between them.

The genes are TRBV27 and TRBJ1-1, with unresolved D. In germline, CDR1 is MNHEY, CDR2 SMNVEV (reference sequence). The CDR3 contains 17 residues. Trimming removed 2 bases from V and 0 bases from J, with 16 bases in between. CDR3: CASSLGVQFGMNTEAFF. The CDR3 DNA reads TGTGCCAGCAGTTTAGGTGTACAGTTTGGCATGAACACTGAAGCTTTCTTT.